Listed below are T cell receptor beta chains from one sample, sequenced in a study of identical twins. TCRdb re-called the 5' RACE reads through MiXCR, storing one row per CDR3 protein. The profile shows 700,000 to 950,000 distinct CDR3 sequences, 9% to 15% of them singletons. These records were also assigned to another study, of yellow fever vaccine responses in identical twins.

The source material was PBMCs. The source is a woman younger than 30 in good health. Both conserved end residues are part of each CDR3. The order of the fields is D gene, J gene, V gene, clone size, CDR3 DNA, CDR3 protein. The D gene is left open where the match is weak. Clone size is shown for a subset of rows, as once, few, many or a class of expanded clone.

>TRBD2|TRBJ2-2|TRBV27|few
TGTGCCAGCAGACGGACTAGCGGGGGGCTAAACACCGGGGAGCTGTTTTTT
CASRRTSGGLNTGELFF
>TRBD2|TRBJ2-1|TRBV14|few
TGTGCCAGCAGCTCCCTCAGCGGGAGTCGGGTCAATGAGCAGTTCTTC
CASSSLSGSRVNEQFF
>-|TRBJ2-3|TRBV27|few
TGTGCCAGCAGTTTTGGGTACAAGTCTTTGGGCACAGATACGCAGTATTTT
CASSFGYKSLGTDTQYF
>-|TRBJ2-1|TRBV5-1|many
TGCGCCAGCAGCTTGAGGTCCGGGAGCTCCTACAATGAGCAGTTCTTC
CASSLRSGSSYNEQFF
>TRBD2|TRBJ2-1|TRBV6-1|many
TGTGCCAGCAAGCCGATTAGCGGGAGGAGCTCCTACAATGAGCAGTTCTTC
CASKPISGRSSYNEQFF
>-|TRBJ1-4|TRBV5-1|-
TGCGCCAGCAGCTTGGATGGGGGCGATAATGAAAAACTGTTTTTT
CASSLDGGDNEKLFF
>-|TRBJ2-7|TRBV11-2|-
TGTGCCAGCAGCCCCCGGGGGATCCCCTACGAGCAGTACTTC
CASSPRGIPYEQYF
>-|TRBJ2-1|TRBV11-2|few
TGTGCCAGCAGCTTAGATCTCCTAGCGAAGAGCTCCTACAATGAGCAGTTCTTC
CASSLDLLAKSSYNEQFF
>-|TRBJ1-1|TRBV15|few
TGTGCCACCATCCGAATTGGAAACACTGAAGCTTTCTTT
CATIRIGNTEAFF
>-|TRBJ2-2|TRBV29-1|few
TGCAGCGTTCATAAAACAGGAAACACCGGGGAGCTGTTTTTT
CSVHKTGNTGELFF
>TRBD1|TRBJ1-1|TRBV12-3/TRBV12-4|-
TGTGCCAGCAGTTTATCAGGGGGCGAAGGTAAGACTGAAGCTTTCTTT
CASSLSGGEGKTEAFF
>TRBD1|TRBJ2-1|TRBV4-1|few
TGCGCCAGCAGCCAAGTGACAGGGGGTTCGAATGAGCAGTTCTTC
CASSQVTGGSNEQFF
>-|TRBJ2-7|TRBV7-9|few
TGTGCCAGCAGCTTAGAAGGGGTATCGACCGACGAGCAGTACTTC
CASSLEGVSTDEQYF
>-|TRBJ2-1|TRBV7-3|-
TGTGCCAGCAGCTTAACCAGCTCGAACAATGAGCAGTTCTTC
CASSLTSSNNEQFF
>-|TRBJ2-2|TRBV7-9|few
TGTGCCAGCAGCTCCAGAAGGGAGCCCACATCCGGGGAGCTGTTTTTT
CASSSRREPTSGELFF
>-|TRBJ1-1|TRBV7-9|few
TGTGCCAGCAGCCCACAATCCATGAACACTGAAGCTTTCTTT
CASSPQSMNTEAFF
>TRBD1|TRBJ2-1|TRBV6-4|-
TGTGCCAGCAGTGTTTCTTGGGCAGGGGGCCCCTACAATGAGCAGTTCTTC
CASSVSWAGGPYNEQFF
>-|TRBJ1-4|TRBV20-1|-
TGCAGTGTCCTGACGGTGAACAATGAAAAACTGTTTTTT
CSVLTVNNEKLFF
>TRBD1|TRBJ1-4|TRBV5-8|many
TGTGCCAGCAGCGTGGGCTGGACAGGGATTAATGAAAAACTGTTTTTT
CASSVGWTGINEKLFF
>-|TRBJ1-5|TRBV28|few
TGTGCCAGCAGTTTAAGGGGAGACCTTAGCAATCAGCCCCAGCATTTT
CASSLRGDLSNQPQHF
>TRBD2|TRBJ2-3|TRBV18|-
TGTGCCAGCTCACCACCGCGTCTAGCGGGGACAGATACGCAGTATTTT
CASSPPRLAGTDTQYF
>TRBD2|TRBJ2-3|TRBV20-1|-
TGCAGTGCTAGAGCTGGACTAGCGGGAGGTCCAGATACGCAGTATTTT
CSARAGLAGGPDTQYF
>TRBD1|TRBJ1-2|TRBV19|few
TGTGCCAGTAGTATGGGACAGGGGGTTGTTTACTATGGCTACACCTTC
CASSMGQGVVYYGYTF
>-|TRBJ1-2|TRBV6-5|-
TGTGCCAGCAGTTATAATGCACAGGGAAGGGGCTACACCTTC
CASSYNAQGRGYTF
>-|TRBJ2-1|TRBV4-2|many
TGTGCCAGCAGCGGGCTCGGTAATGAGCAGTTCTTC
CASSGLGNEQFF
>-|TRBJ1-1|TRBV12-3/TRBV12-4|many
TGTGCCAGTATACAGGTTTCGGTCACTGAAGCTTTCTTT
CASIQVSVTEAFF
>TRBD1|TRBJ2-3|TRBV25-1|-
TGTGCCAGCAGTCCACAGGACAGGGGGACCACAGATACGCAGTATTTT
CASSPQDRGTTDTQYF
>TRBD2|TRBJ2-1|TRBV12-3/TRBV12-4|many
TGTGCCAGCAGTTTTGGGCTAGCGGGAGTTGGGTATGAGCAGTTCTTC
CASSFGLAGVGYEQFF
>-|TRBJ2-4|TRBV15|-
TGTGCCACCAGCAGAGATCTGAATGAAGCCAAAAACATTCAGTACTTC
CATSRDLNEAKNIQYF
>-|TRBJ2-3|TRBV12-3/TRBV12-4|-
TGTGCCAGCAGTTTAGGAGCCCGGAGCGCAGATACGCAGTATTTT
CASSLGARSADTQYF
>TRBD1|TRBJ1-1|TRBV5-1|few
TGCGCCAGCAGCGCAATGGACAGGGTGAGCTCTGAAGCTTTCTTT
CASSAMDRVSSEAFF
>-|TRBJ1-2|TRBV6-1|few
TGTGCCAGCATGCGGTCGGAGATTTATGAAGGCTACACCTTC
CASMRSEIYEGYTF
>-|TRBJ1-1|TRBV20-1|many
TGCAGTGCTAGTAAGGGTAGCATGAACACTGAAGCTTTCTTT
CSASKGSMNTEAFF
>-|TRBJ2-3|TRBV18|-
TGTGCCAGCTCAAAGGAATTATCTGGCACAGATACGCAGTATTTT
CASSKELSGTDTQYF
>-|TRBJ2-5|TRBV27|-
TGTGCCAGCAGCCGAAAACCCCAAGAGACCCAGTACTTC
CASSRKPQETQYF
>-|TRBJ2-5|TRBV12-3/TRBV12-4|-
TGTGCCAGCAGCAGTCCCGGGTCCCAAGAGACCCAGTACTTC
CASSSPGSQETQYF
>-|TRBJ2-7|TRBV20-1|-
TGCAGTGCTATCCCCATAGGGCAGGGTTCCATCGTCGACGAGCAGTACTTC
CSAIPIGQGSIVDEQYF
>TRBD2|TRBJ2-7|TRBV3-1|-
TGTGCCAGCAGCCAAGCCGGGACTAGCAACGAGCAGTACTTC
CASSQAGTSNEQYF
>TRBD2|TRBJ2-7|TRBV5-4|-
TGTGCCAGCAGCTTGGTTGGTAGCGGGACCTACGAGCAGTACTTC
CASSLVGSGTYEQYF
>TRBD2|TRBJ2-2|TRBV7-9|few
TGTGCCAGCAGCTACAACAGCGGGAGTTCGGGCACCGGGGAGCTGTTTTTT
CASSYNSGSSGTGELFF
>TRBD2|TRBJ2-1|TRBV28|many
TGTGCCAGCAGTTTATTGTCCGGCGGGGGGGCGGACTACAATGAGCAGTTCTTC
CASSLLSGGGADYNEQFF
>TRBD2|TRBJ2-3|TRBV7-3|-
TGTGCCAGCAGCTTAACCTTACTAGCGTTTAATAACACAGATACGCAGTATTTT
CASSLTLLAFNNTDTQYF
>-|TRBJ2-1|TRBV3-1|few
TGTGCCAGCAGCCAAGGACTAGTAGGAAACAATGAGCAGTTCTTC
CASSQGLVGNNEQFF
>-|TRBJ1-2|TRBV20-1|-
TGCAGTGCTAGAGGAGGCATATATGGCTACACCTTC
CSARGGIYGYTF
>-|TRBJ1-2|TRBV3-1|few
TGTGCCAGCAGCCAAGTAGGGCGCGACTATGGCTACACCTTC
CASSQVGRDYGYTF
>-|TRBJ1-1|TRBV5-1|few
TGCGCCAGCAGCTTGATGCCGACCTCGAACACTGAAGCTTTCTTT
CASSLMPTSNTEAFF
>-|TRBJ2-1|TRBV3-1|few
TGTGCCAGCAGCCGTCGGGGTCCAGAGGCGAATGAGCAGTTCTTC
CASSRRGPEANEQFF
>TRBD2|TRBJ2-1|TRBV5-1|-
TGCGCCAGCAGCACCGGACTAGCGGGAGTACCTGAGCAGTTCTTC
CASSTGLAGVPEQFF
>-|TRBJ2-1|TRBV5-1|few
TGCGCCAGCAGCTCTATAACAGTGTATGGTGAGCAGTTCTTC
CASSSITVYGEQFF
>TRBD1|TRBJ1-1|TRBV7-3|few
TGTGCCAGCAGCTTGGACAGGGGGCGAGGAGAAGCTTTCTTT
CASSLDRGRGEAFF
>-|TRBJ2-4|TRBV19|-
TGTGCCAGTAGTAGCGATTCGGCCTACAAAAACATTCAGTACTTC
CASSSDSAYKNIQYF
>-|TRBJ1-2|TRBV27|-
TGTGCCAGCAGTTTATCCCCGGGGTCGGGGGTAAGAGATGGCTACACCTTC
CASSLSPGSGVRDGYTF
>-|TRBJ2-2|TRBV15|many
TGTGCCACCAAGCGGAGCAGAGAAACCGGGGAGCTGTTTTTT
CATKRSRETGELFF